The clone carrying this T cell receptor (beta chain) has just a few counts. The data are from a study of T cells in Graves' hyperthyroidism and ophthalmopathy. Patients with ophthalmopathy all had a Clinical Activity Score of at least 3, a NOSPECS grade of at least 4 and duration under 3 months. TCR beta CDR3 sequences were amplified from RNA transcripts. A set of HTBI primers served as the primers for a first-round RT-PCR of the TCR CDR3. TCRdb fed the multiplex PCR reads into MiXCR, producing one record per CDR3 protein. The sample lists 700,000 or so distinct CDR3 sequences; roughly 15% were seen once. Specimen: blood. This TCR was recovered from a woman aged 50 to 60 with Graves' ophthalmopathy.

This CDR3 reads CASSLTSEQYF. The CDR3 coding sequence is TGTGCCAGCAGCCTGACTAGCGAGCAGTACTTC. The chain combines TRBV7-2 with TRBJ2-7; possible D gene TRBD2, 6 bases. Germline V CDR1 and CDR2: SGHTA, FQGNSA. The CDR3 has 11 amino acids. V lost 5 bases, J lost 6 bases, and 8 bases lay in between.